A single sample gave rise to the 32 T cell receptor beta chains below, sequenced in a study of Graves' ophthalmopathy and Graves' hyperthyroidism. RNA transcripts served as template for amplifying TCR beta CDR3 sequences. RT-PCR with HTBI primers came first, then second-round multiplex PCR. TCRdb called the multiplex PCR reads again in MiXCR, with one record for every CDR3 protein. The sample consists of over a million distinct CDR3 sequences, around a third of them appearing once. Sample: peripheral blood or thyroid tissue (not recorded which). The source is an adult man with Graves' hyperthyroidism.

J is TRBJ1-5 and V is TRBV7-2; D is uncertain. Between the trimmed V and J ends, which lost 3 bases and 15 bases, there was a span of 24 bases. CDR3 size: 15 residues. In germline, CDR1 is SGHTA, CDR2 FQGNSA. The CDR3 loop is CASSFQENTESCWHF. The CDR3 DNA sequence: TGTGCCAGCAGCTTTCAGGAGAACACTGAAAGCTGCTGGCATTTT.

The CDR3: CASSLDGELGGELFF. CDR3 bases: TGTGCCAGCAGCTTGGACGGGGAACTTGGCGGGGAGCTGTTTTTT. The chain combines TRBV5-6 with TRBJ2-2, with D maybe TRBD2 (5 bases). Deletions cut 0 bases from V and 7 bases from J, with 13 bases between. This CDR3 has 15 amino acids. The germline V gene has CDR1 SGHDT and CDR2 YYEEEE.

Ten or more counts support this clonotype. The rearrangement joins TRBV20-1 to TRBJ2-6, with D perhaps TRBD1 (5 bases). V lost 1 base and J 1 base, leaving 17 bases between the germline ends. There are 18 residues in the CDR3. Per germline, CDR1 DFQATT and CDR2 SNEGSKA (reference sequence). In DNA, the CDR3 is TGCAGTGCTAGAGGCCAGGGCAGGCAAATTTCTGGGGCCAACGTCCTGACTTTC. As protein: CSARGQGRQISGANVLTF.

V is TRBV2 and J is TRBJ2-7; tentatively, D is TRBD1 (6 bases). The V gene lost 10 bases and the J gene lost 2 bases, with 15 bases spanning the gap. CDR3 length equals 13 residues. Germline V gene lookup returns CDR1 SNHLY and CDR2 FYNNEI. The CDR3 region has the DNA TGTGCCACCAAAAGGGCAGGGGCCTACGAGCAGTACTTC. Its translation is CATKRAGAYEQYF.

This clonotype was observed a single time. V gene TRBV29-1 combines with J gene TRBJ1-5; 10 nucleotides match TRBD1. Germline values: CDR1 SQVTM, CDR2 ANQGSEA. The trim removed 4 bases at V and 0 bases at J, leaving 3 bases unmatched. This CDR3 contains 15 residues. Here the CDR3 reads CSVGTGGDSNQPQHF. The CDR3 DNA is TGCAGCGTTGGGACAGGGGGTGATAGCAATCAGCCCCAGCATTTT.

This chain links TRBV20-1 with TRBJ2-7, with 8 nucleotides matching TRBD1. The CDR3 totals 15 residues. Trimming cost V 5 bases and J 3 bases; bases outside gene matches: 12. Per germline, CDR1 DFQATT and CDR2 SNEGSKA (reference sequence). The CDR3 here is CSADARGHGRYEQYF. The DNA for the CDR3 is TGCAGTGCTGACGCCAGGGGGCACGGGCGCTACGAGCAGTACTTC.

This sequence joins TRBV7-6 and TRBJ2-2; D is undetermined. V was pared by 6 bases and J by 1 base, with 12 bases between. The CDR3 consists of 15 residues. Germline V gene lookup returns CDR1 SGHVS and CDR2 FNYEAQ. This CDR3 reads CASSLTRRNTGELFF. The CDR3 DNA reads as TGTGCCAGCAGTTTAACCAGGAGGAACACCGGGGAGCTGTTTTTT. The whole variable domain, filled in from reference TRBV7-6 and TRBJ2-2, reads GAGVSQSPRYKVTKRGQDVALRCDPISGHVSLYWYRQALGQGPEFLTYFNYEAQQDKSGLPNDRFSAERPEGSISTLTIQRTEQRDSAMYRCASSLTRRNTGELFFGEGSRLTVL.

This clonotype has ten or more counts. This chain connects TRBV19 to TRBJ1-5; no clear D. Germline CDR1 is LNHDA and CDR2 is SQIVND (reference sequence). Trimming removed 1 base at V and 7 bases at J, with 8 bases between. The CDR3 spans 13 residues. Written as DNA, the CDR3 is TGTGCCAGTAGTATAGCCTTCCGCCAGCCCCAGCATTTT. It encodes CASSIAFRQPQHF.

The CDR3 DNA reads TGTGCCAGCTTGGTGACAGCTAATTCACCCCTCCACTTT. Its protein is CASLVTANSPLHF. The chain carries TRBV2 and TRBJ1-6; perhaps TRBD1 as D (5 bases). V shed 8 bases and J shed 6 bases, with 11 bases lying between them. Germline V lookup: CDR1 SNHLY, CDR2 FYNNEI. This CDR3 contains 13 residues.

Comments on this clonotype: A read error may be the cause here, since a much bigger clone is one base away. The rearrangement links TRBV10-3 to TRBJ2-7; the D gene is possibly TRBD1 (6 bases). V lost 6 bases, J lost 1 base, and 19 bases lay in between. The CDR3 runs 16 residues. Per germline, CDR1 ENHRY and CDR2 SYGVKD. DNA for the CDR3: TGTGCCATCAGGGACAGTTCGGGGCGGAAGTCCTACGAGCAGTACTTC. Protein product: CAIRDSSGRKSYEQYF.

This chain joins TRBV10-1 and TRBJ1-4; D is uncertain. Looked up from germline, CDR1 is WNHNN and CDR2 is SYGVQD (reference sequence). Trimming cost V 7 bases and J 5 bases, with 11 bases left between them. The CDR3 loop spans 13 amino acids. The CDR3 DNA follows: TGCGCCAGCATTGGACGATGGAATGAAAAACTGTTTTTT. Amino acid sequence: CASIGRWNEKLFF.

There are many counts of this clonotype. This chain uses TRBV7-8 with TRBJ2-6, with 9 bases fitting TRBD1. With 1 base clipped from V and 4 bases from J, the junction kept 5 bases outside the gene matches. CDR3 length: 17 residues. CDR1 and CDR2 (germline): SGHVS, FQNEAQ. The CDR3 DNA follows: TGTGCCAGCAGCTTAGTGCGGACAGGGGTCGGGGCCAACGTCCTGACTTTC. This encodes CASSLVRTGVGANVLTF.

This clonotype came up a few times. The chain recombines TRBV2 with TRBJ1-2; TRBD1 matches 8 bases. Germline CDR1 SNHLY, CDR2 FYNNEI. J lost 12 bases, V lost 7 bases, and 13 bases had no gene match. The CDR3 extends over 13 amino acids. CDR3 bases: TGTGCCAGCACCGGACAGGGAATCTCTGGAAACACCTTC. It is translated as CASTGQGISGNTF.

CDR3 DNA sequence: TGCAGTGCTAGAGTAGGCACCAACACTGAAGCTTTCTTT. The encoded protein is CSARVGTNTEAFF. The chain employs TRBV20-1 and TRBJ1-1; D remains ambiguous. The germline gives CDR1 DFQATT, CDR2 SNEGSKA (reference sequence). Trimming took 1 base from V and 2 from J, leaving 8 bases between them. This CDR3 contains 13 residues.

This clonotype was recorded many times. V and J are TRBV2 and TRBJ2-7; 11 bases line up with TRBD1. Looked up from germline, CDR1 is SNHLY and CDR2 is FYNNEI. The CDR3 has 15 residues. V lost 1 base and J lost 2; bases outside the gene matches: 1. The CDR3 region is CASSEVGQGAYEQYF. The CDR3 DNA is TGTGCCAGCAGTGAAGTGGGACAGGGGGCCTACGAGCAGTACTTC. The entire variable domain, with the rest obtained from reference TRBV2 and TRBJ2-7, is as follows: EPEVTQTPSHQVTQMGQEVILRCVPISNHLYFYWYRQILGQKVEFLVSFYNNEISEKSEIFDDQFSVERPDGSNFTLKIRSTKLEDSAMYFCASSEVGQGAYEQYFGPGTRLTVT.

This clonotype occurred many times. The V gene is TRBV7-2, the J gene TRBJ1-5, with 8 bases matching TRBD1. After removal of 5 bases from V and 9 bases from J, the junction contained 3 bases not matched to a gene. The CDR3 is 12 residues long. Germline V gene data show CDR1 as SGHTA and CDR2 as FQGNSA. CDR3 protein: CASSPDRAPQHF. The CDR3 DNA reads as TGTGCCAGCAGCCCGGACAGGGCGCCCCAGCATTTT.

This clonotype was recorded a few times. The J gene is TRBJ1-1, the V gene TRBV4-3; 7 bases map to TRBD1. From germline, CDR1 is LGHNA and CDR2 YSLEER. The CDR3 length is 16 residues. The junction had 4 bases not matched to a gene; V was cut back by 0 bases and J by 0 bases. DNA of the CDR3: TGCGCCAGCAGCCAAGACCCGGGACAGCTGAACACTGAAGCTTTCTTT. Encoded protein: CASSQDPGQLNTEAFF.

In its sample, this clonotype was seen many times. The chain combines TRBV12-3 or TRBV12-4 with TRBJ1-1; D is unclear. V lost 6 bases and J 11 bases, leaving 19 bases between the germline ends. The CDR3 loop spans 13 amino acids. CDR3 protein: CASSPMTPTVAFF. The DNA of the CDR3 is TGTGCCAGCAGCCCCATGACCCCGACGGTGGCTTTCTTT.

This clonotype has a count of ten or more. The chain combines TRBV5-6 with TRBJ1-3; D ambiguous. Germline V gene data show CDR1 as SGHDT and CDR2 as YYEEEE. The V gene lost 0 bases and the J gene lost 2 bases, with 6 bases spanning the gap. This CDR3 spans 14 amino acids. CDR3 nucleotides: TGTGCCAGCAGCTTGGTTGCGACTGGAAACACCATATATTTT. Amino acids: CASSLVATGNTIYF.

The chain couples TRBV10-3 to TRBJ1-1; weak D call: TRBD1 (6 bases). The CDR3 extends over 14 amino acids. V lost 10 bases to trimming and J lost 1 base, with 16 bases between them. Per the germline V gene, CDR1 is ENHRY and CDR2 is SYGVKD. The CDR3 loop reads CASRVDRTNTEAFF. The CDR3 bases are TGTGCCAGCAGGGTAGACAGGACGAACACTGAAGCTTTCTTT.

This clonotype was picked up one time. The chain recombines TRBV5-6 with TRBJ2-5; D call uncertain. Germline assignment: CDR1 SGHDT and CDR2 YYEEEE. The CDR3 covers 12 residues. V was shortened by 2 bases and J by 5 bases, with 7 bases between the two germline ends. The CDR3 DNA sequence: TGTGCCAGCAGCTTTTCCCATGAGACCCAGTACTTC. Amino acids: CASSFSHETQYF.

This clonotype has a count of ten or more. V usage is TRBV5-6 and J usage is TRBJ2-5, with 11 bases identical to TRBD2. CDR3 size: 14 residues. With V trimmed by 3 bases and J by 3 bases, 1 base remained unmatched. Germline CDR1 reads SGHDT; CDR2 reads YYEEEE. CDR3 sequence (DNA): TGTGCCAGCAGCTCACTAGCGGGAGAAGAGACCCAGTACTTC. Protein: CASSSLAGEETQYF.

The V gene is TRBV19, the J gene TRBJ1-5; D unresolved. The V gene's germline CDR1 is LNHDA and CDR2 SQIVND (reference sequence). This CDR3 is built from 14 residues. CDR3 amino acids: CARVVGYSNQPQHF. Here the CDR3 DNA reads TGTGCTAGAGTGGTCGGATATAGCAATCAGCCCCAGCATTTT. Based on the CDR3 plus reference TRBV19 and TRBJ1-5, the full variable domain is DGGITQSPKYLFRKEGQNVTLSCEQNLNHDAMYWYRQDPGQGLRLIYYSQIVNDFQKGDIAEGYSVSREKKESFPLTVTSAQKNPTAFYLCARVVGYSNQPQHFGDGTRLSIL.

At least ten counts were recorded for this clonotype. J is TRBJ2-7 and V is TRBV5-8; 7 bases match TRBD2. The V segment lost 3 bases and the J segment 4 bases; nucleotides outside the gene matches: 19. Germline CDR1 reads SGHTS; CDR2 reads YDEGEE. The length of the CDR3 is 18 residues. The CDR3 DNA reads as TGTGCCAGCAGCTCCCTCGGGCTAGCGGCAGGGTGGCGGTACGAGCAGTACTTC. It translates to CASSSLGLAAGWRYEQYF.

This rearrangement joins TRBV30 to TRBJ2-7; the D is unclear. The CDR3 extends over 12 amino acids. Germline V lookup: CDR1 GTSNPN, CDR2 SVGIG (reference sequence). V lost 1 base and J lost 2, with 6 bases in between. This CDR3 is CAWSDPTYEQYF. CDR3 nucleotide sequence: TGTGCCTGGAGTGATCCCACCTACGAGCAGTACTTC.

This clonotype has a handful of counts. The genes are TRBV6-4 and TRBJ2-7, with D perhaps matching TRBD1 or TRBD2 (5 bases each). This CDR3 has 14 residues. Germline CDR1 and CDR2: MRHNA and SNTAGT. Trimming stripped 9 bases from V and 5 bases from J, with 20 bases between. The CDR3 sequence is CASQGDRRWNEQYF. In nucleotides, the CDR3 is TGTGCCAGTCAAGGGGACCGACGGTGGAACGAGCAGTACTTC.

This clonotype was counted at least ten times. The chain recombines TRBV12-3 or TRBV12-4 with TRBJ1-2, with 8 bases fitting TRBD1. Trimming removed 6 bases from V and 2 bases from J; junction bases left unmatched: 11. The CDR3 is 16 residues long. This CDR3 reads CASSSQAGTGNYGYTF. As DNA, the CDR3 is TGTGCCAGCAGCTCTCAAGCCGGGACAGGCAACTATGGCTACACCTTC.

This clonotype came up a few times. The rearrangement joins TRBV10-3 to TRBJ2-6; D not certain. The CDR3 totals 8 residues. Germline CDR1 is ENHRY and CDR2 is SYGVKD. Trimming shortened V by 7 bases and J by 15 bases, and 4 bases separated the two germline ends. CDR3 sequence (DNA): TGTGCCATCAAGGACCTGACTTTC. Translation gives CAIKDLTF.

This clonotype was counted at least ten times. The V gene is TRBV10-3, the J gene TRBJ1-5, with a weak D call TRBD1 (5 bases). This CDR3 has 16 residues. Between the trimmed V and J ends, which lost 6 bases and 2 bases, there was a span of 17 bases. CDR1 and CDR2 (germline): ENHRY, SYGVKD. CDR3 DNA: TGTGCCATCAGCCCCGACGGGGGTAGGGGCAATCAGCCCCAGCATTTT. Amino acids: CAISPDGGRGNQPQHF.

This clonotype was found many times. V gene TRBV9 combines with J gene TRBJ2-7, with 7 bases fitting TRBD1. In germline, CDR1 is SGDLS, CDR2 YYNGEE. This CDR3 spans 13 amino acids. V lost 4 bases to trimming and J lost 2 bases; unmatched junction nucleotides: 3. CDR3 amino acids: CASSRQGTYEQYF. Here the CDR3 DNA reads TGTGCCAGCAGCCGACAGGGAACCTACGAGCAGTACTTC.

This chain joins TRBV28 and TRBJ1-1; 10 bases are a match to TRBD1. V was pared by 5 bases and J by 9 bases, with 3 bases of the junction left unmatched. Germline values: CDR1 MDHEN, CDR2 SYDVKM. This CDR3 comprises 12 residues. The CDR3 nucleotides read TGTGCCAGCAGTCTCGACAGGGGGCAAGCTTTCTTT. It is translated as CASSLDRGQAFF. The variable domain in full, completed from reference TRBV28 and TRBJ1-1, reads DVKVTQSSRYLVKRTGEKVFLECVQDMDHENMFWYRQDPGLGLRLIYFSYDVKMKEKGDIPEGYSVSREKKERFSLILESASTNQTSMYLCASSLDRGQAFFGQGTRLTVV.

The table lists this clonotype with many counts. The gene calls are TRBV29-1 and TRBJ1-4; D possibly corresponds to TRBD1 (5 bases). Germline V gene data show CDR1 as SQVTM and CDR2 as ANQGSEA. V shed 6 bases and J shed 4 bases, with 15 bases lying between them. The CDR3 is 14 amino acids. The DNA for the CDR3 is TGCAGCGTCCCCGATGGGGGACTTAATGAAAAACTGTTTTTT. This encodes CSVPDGGLNEKLFF.